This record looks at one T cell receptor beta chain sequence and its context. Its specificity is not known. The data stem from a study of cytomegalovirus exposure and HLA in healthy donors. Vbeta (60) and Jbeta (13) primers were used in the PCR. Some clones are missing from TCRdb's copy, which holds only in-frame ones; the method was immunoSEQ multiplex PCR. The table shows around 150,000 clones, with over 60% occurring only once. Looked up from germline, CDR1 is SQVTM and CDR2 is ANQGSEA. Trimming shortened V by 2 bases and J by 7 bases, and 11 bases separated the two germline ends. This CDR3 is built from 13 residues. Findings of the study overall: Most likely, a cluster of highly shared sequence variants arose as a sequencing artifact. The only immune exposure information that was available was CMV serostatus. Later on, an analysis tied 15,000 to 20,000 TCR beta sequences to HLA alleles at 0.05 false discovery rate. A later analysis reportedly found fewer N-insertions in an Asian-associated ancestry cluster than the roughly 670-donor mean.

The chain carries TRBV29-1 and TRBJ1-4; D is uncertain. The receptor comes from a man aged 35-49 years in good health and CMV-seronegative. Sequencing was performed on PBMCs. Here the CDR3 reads CSVERAEGEKLFF. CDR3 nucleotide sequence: TGCAGCGTTGAAAGGGCGGAGGGTGAAAAACTGTTTTTT.